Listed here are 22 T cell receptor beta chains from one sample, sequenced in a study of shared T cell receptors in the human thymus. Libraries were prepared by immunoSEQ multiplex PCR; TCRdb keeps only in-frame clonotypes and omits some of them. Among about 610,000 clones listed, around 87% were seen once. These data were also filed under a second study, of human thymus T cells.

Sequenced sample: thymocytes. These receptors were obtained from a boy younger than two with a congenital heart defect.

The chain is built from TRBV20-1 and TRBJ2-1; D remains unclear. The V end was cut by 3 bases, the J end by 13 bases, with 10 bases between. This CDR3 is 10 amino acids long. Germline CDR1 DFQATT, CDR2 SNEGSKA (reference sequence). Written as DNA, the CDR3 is TGCAGTGCTAGCCACGCGGAACAGTTCTTC. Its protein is CSASHAEQFF.

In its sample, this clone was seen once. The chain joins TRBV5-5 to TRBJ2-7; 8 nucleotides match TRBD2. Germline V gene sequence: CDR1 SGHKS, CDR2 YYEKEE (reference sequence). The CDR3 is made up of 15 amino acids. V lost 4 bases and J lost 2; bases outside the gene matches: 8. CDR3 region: CASSAGSGSAYEQYF. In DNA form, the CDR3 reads TGTGCCAGCAGCGCGGGCAGCGGGAGTGCCTACGAGCAGTACTTC.

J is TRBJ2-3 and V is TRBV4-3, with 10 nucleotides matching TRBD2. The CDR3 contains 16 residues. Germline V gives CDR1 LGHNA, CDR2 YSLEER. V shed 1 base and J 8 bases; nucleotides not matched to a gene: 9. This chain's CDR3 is CASSQVCSSGSGTQYF. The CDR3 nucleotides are TGCGCCAGCAGCCAAGTTTGTTCTAGCGGGAGTGGTACGCAGTATTTT.

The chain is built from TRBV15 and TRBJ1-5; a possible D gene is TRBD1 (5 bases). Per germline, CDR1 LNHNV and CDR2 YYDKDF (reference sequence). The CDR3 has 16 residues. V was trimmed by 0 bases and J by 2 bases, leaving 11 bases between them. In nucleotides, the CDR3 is TGTGCCACCAGCAGAGATCGGGGGTCGGGCAATCAGCCCCAGCATTTT. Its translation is CATSRDRGSGNQPQHF.

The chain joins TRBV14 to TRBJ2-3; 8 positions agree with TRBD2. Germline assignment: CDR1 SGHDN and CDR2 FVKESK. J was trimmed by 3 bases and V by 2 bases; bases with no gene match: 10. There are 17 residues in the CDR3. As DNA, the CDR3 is TGTGCCAGCAGCCAACTTATCGGTAGCGGGACAACAGATACGCAGTATTTT. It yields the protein CASSQLIGSGTTDTQYF.

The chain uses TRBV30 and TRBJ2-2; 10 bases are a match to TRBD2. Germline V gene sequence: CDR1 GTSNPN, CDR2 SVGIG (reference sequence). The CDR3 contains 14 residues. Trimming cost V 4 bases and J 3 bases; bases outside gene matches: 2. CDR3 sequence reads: CAWKGTSDTGELFF. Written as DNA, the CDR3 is TGTGCCTGGAAAGGGACTAGCGACACCGGGGAGCTGTTTTTT.

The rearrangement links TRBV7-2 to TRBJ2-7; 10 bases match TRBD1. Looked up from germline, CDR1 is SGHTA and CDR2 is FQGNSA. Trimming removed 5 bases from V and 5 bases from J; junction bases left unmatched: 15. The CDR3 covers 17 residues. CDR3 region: CASSPPAGTGDVDEQYF. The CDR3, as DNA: TGTGCCAGCAGCCCTCCTGCGGGGACAGGGGATGTCGACGAGCAGTACTTC.

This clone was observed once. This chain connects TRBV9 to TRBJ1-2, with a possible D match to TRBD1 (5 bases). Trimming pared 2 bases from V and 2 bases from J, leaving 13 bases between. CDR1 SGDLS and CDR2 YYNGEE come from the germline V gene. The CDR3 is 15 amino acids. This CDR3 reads CASSVNRRPNYGYTF. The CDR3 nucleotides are TGTGCCAGCAGCGTTAACAGGCGGCCAAACTATGGCTACACCTTC.

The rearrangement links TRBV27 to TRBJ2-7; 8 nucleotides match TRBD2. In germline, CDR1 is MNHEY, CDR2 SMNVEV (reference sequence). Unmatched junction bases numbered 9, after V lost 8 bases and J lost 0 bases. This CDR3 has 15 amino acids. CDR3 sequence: CASRAGAGASYEQYF. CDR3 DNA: TGTGCCAGCCGAGCGGGGGCCGGGGCCTCCTACGAGCAGTACTTC.

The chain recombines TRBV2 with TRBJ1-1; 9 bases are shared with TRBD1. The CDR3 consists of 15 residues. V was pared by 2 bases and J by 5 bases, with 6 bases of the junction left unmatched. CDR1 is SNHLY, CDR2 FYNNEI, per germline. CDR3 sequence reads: CASSEWDRELTEAFF. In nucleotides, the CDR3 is TGTGCCAGCAGTGAATGGGACAGGGAGTTGACTGAAGCTTTCTTT. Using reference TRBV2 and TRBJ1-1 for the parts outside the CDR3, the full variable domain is EPEVTQTPSHQVTQMGQEVILRCVPISNHLYFYWYRQILGQKVEFLVSFYNNEISEKSEIFDDQFSVERPDGSNFTLKIRSTKLEDSAMYFCASSEWDRELTEAFFGQGTRLTVV.

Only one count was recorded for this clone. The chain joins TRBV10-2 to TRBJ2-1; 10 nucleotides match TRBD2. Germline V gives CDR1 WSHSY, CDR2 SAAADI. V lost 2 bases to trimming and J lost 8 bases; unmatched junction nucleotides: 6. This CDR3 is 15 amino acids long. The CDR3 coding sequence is TGCGCCAGCAGTGAGAAACTAGCGGGGAGGGATGAGCAGTTCTTC. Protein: CASSEKLAGRDEQFF.

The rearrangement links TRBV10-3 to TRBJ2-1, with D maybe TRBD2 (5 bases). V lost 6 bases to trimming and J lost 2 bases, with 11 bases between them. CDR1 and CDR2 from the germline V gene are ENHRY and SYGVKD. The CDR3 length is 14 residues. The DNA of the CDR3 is TGTGCCATCAGGTCGGAGGAAGCCTACAATGAGCAGTTCTTC. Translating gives CAIRSEEAYNEQFF.

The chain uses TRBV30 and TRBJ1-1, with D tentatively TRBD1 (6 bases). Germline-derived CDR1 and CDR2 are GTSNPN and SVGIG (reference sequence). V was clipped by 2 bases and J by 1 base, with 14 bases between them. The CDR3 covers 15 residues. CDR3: CAWSLQTRGNTEAFF. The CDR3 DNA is TGTGCCTGGAGTCTCCAAACCAGGGGGAACACTGAAGCTTTCTTT.

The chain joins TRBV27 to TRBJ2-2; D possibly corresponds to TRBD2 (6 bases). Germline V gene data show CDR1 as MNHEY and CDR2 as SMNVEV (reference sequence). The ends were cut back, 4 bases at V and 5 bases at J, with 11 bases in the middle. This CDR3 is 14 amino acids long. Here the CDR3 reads CASSSRGGTGELFF. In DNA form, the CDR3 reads TGTGCCAGCAGTTCTCGAGGAGGGACCGGGGAGCTGTTTTTT.

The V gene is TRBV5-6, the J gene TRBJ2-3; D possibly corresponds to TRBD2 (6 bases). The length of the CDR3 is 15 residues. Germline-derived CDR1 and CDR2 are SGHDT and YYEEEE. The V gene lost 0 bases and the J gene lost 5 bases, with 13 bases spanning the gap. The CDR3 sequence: CASSLDSRGKDTQYF. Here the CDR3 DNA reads TGTGCCAGCAGCTTGGACTCGCGGGGCAAAGATACGCAGTATTTT.

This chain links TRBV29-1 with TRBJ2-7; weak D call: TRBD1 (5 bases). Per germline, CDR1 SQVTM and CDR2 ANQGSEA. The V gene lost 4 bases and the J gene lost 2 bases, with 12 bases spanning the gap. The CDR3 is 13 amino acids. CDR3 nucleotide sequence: TGCAGCGTTGCTGAACAGGAGACCTACGAGCAGTACTTC. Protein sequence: CSVAEQETYEQYF.

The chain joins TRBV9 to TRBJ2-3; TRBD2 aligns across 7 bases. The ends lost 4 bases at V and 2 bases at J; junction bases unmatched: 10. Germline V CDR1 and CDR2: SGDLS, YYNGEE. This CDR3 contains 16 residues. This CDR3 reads CASSPLGSGNTDTQYF. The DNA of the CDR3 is TGTGCCAGCAGCCCCCTCGGGAGCGGGAACACAGATACGCAGTATTTT.

This chain's CDR3 is CASSTDRDNPNTEAFF. The CDR3 DNA reads TGTGCCAGCAGTACGGACAGGGACAATCCAAACACTGAAGCTTTCTTT. The rearrangement joins TRBV28 to TRBJ1-1; TRBD1 matches 8 bases. Germline V gives CDR1 MDHEN, CDR2 SYDVKM. The CDR3 totals 16 residues. The J segment lost 2 bases and the V segment lost 5 bases, leaving 10 bases of the junction unmatched.

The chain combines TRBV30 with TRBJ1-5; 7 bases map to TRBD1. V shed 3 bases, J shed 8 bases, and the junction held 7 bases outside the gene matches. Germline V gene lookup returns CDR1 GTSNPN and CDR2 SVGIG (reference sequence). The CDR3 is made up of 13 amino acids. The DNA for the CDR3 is TGTGCCTGGAGCAGACAGGGAGGCGAGCCCCAGCATTTT. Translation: CAWSRQGGEPQHF.

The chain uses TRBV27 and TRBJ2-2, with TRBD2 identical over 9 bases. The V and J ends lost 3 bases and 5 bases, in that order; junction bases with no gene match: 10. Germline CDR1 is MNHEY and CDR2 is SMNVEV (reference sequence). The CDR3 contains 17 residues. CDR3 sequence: CASSFEPSSGETGELFF. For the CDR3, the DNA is TGTGCCAGCAGTTTCGAACCTTCTAGCGGGGAAACCGGGGAGCTGTTTTTT.

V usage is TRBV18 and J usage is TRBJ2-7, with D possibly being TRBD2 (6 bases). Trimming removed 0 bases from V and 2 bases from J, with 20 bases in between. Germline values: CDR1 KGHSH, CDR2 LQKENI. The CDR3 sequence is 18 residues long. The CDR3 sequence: CASSPPVGRGTRTYEQYF. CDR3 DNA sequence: TGTGCCAGCTCACCACCGGTCGGGAGAGGGACCCGAACCTACGAGCAGTACTTC.

This chain's CDR3 is CASSLSGGKGRGTEAFF. In nucleotides, the CDR3 is TGCGCCAGCAGCTTGTCAGGGGGGAAGGGACGGGGAACTGAAGCTTTCTTT. This sequence joins TRBV5-1 and TRBJ1-1; 7 nucleotides line up with TRBD1. The CDR3 runs to 17 residues. J was trimmed by 5 bases and V by 1 base; bases with no gene match: 14. Germline-derived CDR1 and CDR2 are SGHRS and YFSETQ.